One and the same sample provided the 32 T cell receptor beta chains below, sequenced in a study of blood T cell repertoires in COVID-19. Profiling relied on immunoSEQ multiplex PCR, and the TCRdb table lists in-frame clones only, not all of them. The sample comprises around 110,000 clones, less than 90% of which are singletons, and 2% to 2.5% rests with the top ten. Sequencing was carried out using peripheral blood. The receptor set was obtained from a man aged 25-45 years with acute or convalescent COVID-19.

The genes are TRBV19 and TRBJ1-5; 8 positions agree with TRBD1. V gave up 7 bases and J gave up 7 bases; unmatched junction bases: 12. The CDR3 is 15 residues long. Per the germline V gene, CDR1 is LNHDA and CDR2 is SQIVND (reference sequence). As DNA, the CDR3 is TGTGCCAGTACCATAACAGGGACAGGCGGCCAGCCCCAGCATTTT. Protein: CASTITGTGGQPQHF. Full variable domain (missing parts from reference TRBV19 and TRBJ1-5): DGGITQSPKYLFRKEGQNVTLSCEQNLNHDAMYWYRQDPGQGLRLIYYSQIVNDFQKGDIAEGYSVSREKKESFPLTVTSAQKNPTAFYLCASTITGTGGQPQHFGDGTRLSIL.

The genes are TRBV5-6 and TRBJ1-1, with D possibly being TRBD1 (6 bases). CDR3 size: 15 residues. Trimming pared 0 bases from V and 0 bases from J, leaving 9 bases between. The germline V gene encodes CDR1 SGHDT and CDR2 YYEEEE. CDR3 in DNA: TGTGCCAGCAGCTTGGGACAGGCAGTGAACACTGAAGCTTTCTTT. It codes for CASSLGQAVNTEAFF. Supplemented by reference TRBV5-6 and TRBJ1-1, the full variable domain reads DAGVTQSPTHLIKTRGQQVTLRCSPKSGHDTVSWYQQALGQGPQFIFQYYEEEERQRGNFPDRFSGHQFPNYSSELNVNALLLGDSALYLCASSLGQAVNTEAFFGQGTRLTVV.

The V call is TRBV19, the J call TRBJ1-5; a possible D gene is TRBD1 (5 bases). Germline V gene data show CDR1 as LNHDA and CDR2 as SQIVND (reference sequence). This CDR3 region has 13 residues. The V end was cut by 8 bases, the J end by 4 bases, with 12 bases between. The CDR3 region has the DNA TGTGCCAGTGGCAGGGAAGTGAATCAGCCCCAGCATTTT. As protein: CASGREVNQPQHF. The variable domain in full, with the rest retrieved from reference TRBV19 and TRBJ1-5, is DGGITQSPKYLFRKEGQNVTLSCEQNLNHDAMYWYRQDPGQGLRLIYYSQIVNDFQKGDIAEGYSVSREKKESFPLTVTSAQKNPTAFYLCASGREVNQPQHFGDGTRLSIL.

The chain carries TRBV6-2 or TRBV6-3 and TRBJ2-1; TRBD2 aligns across 7 bases. V was pared by 5 bases and J by 2 bases, with 12 bases of the junction left unmatched. CDR3 length: 17 amino acids. CDR1 MNHEY and CDR2 SVGEGT come from the germline V gene. The CDR3 DNA follows: TGTGCCAGCAGTCGGATCCAAGGGGCGGGGGCCTACAATGAGCAGTTCTTC. Translation: CASSRIQGAGAYNEQFF.

The chain has TRBV10-2 and TRBJ2-2, with D perhaps matching TRBD2 (5 bases). V lost 2 bases and J 8 bases, leaving 9 bases between the germline ends. There are 13 residues in the CDR3. CDR1 is WSHSY and CDR2 is SAAADI in the germline V gene. Here the CDR3 reads CASSEIRGGELFF. CDR3 nucleotides: TGCGCCAGCAGTGAGATCCGGGGAGGGGAGCTGTTTTTT.

Concerning this clone itself: The limits of the CDR3 on the DNA are not certain, so only TCRdb's listed CDR3 is given. The V and J genes are TRBV21-1 and TRBJ1-1. TRBV21-1 is classified as a pseudogene. The CDR3 is 20 residues long, counting both termini. The CDR3 sequence is CASSTEIPLWGGGNRAEAFF.

The DNA of the CDR3 is TGTGCCAGCAGAAGGGGGCCATCCCAAGAGACCCAGTACTTC. This translates into CASRRGPSQETQYF. The V and J genes are TRBV2 and TRBJ2-5, with 7 bases lining up with TRBD1. V shed 6 bases and J 1 base; nucleotides not matched to a gene: 5. Germline CDR1 SNHLY, CDR2 FYNNEI. CDR3 length equals 14 residues.

V usage is TRBV3-1 (or the pseudogene TRBV3-2) and J usage is TRBJ1-6, with D perhaps TRBD1 (6 bases). The CDR3 totals 14 residues. V lost 1 base to trimming and J lost 10 bases, with 11 bases between them. Germline values: CDR1 LGHDT, CDR2 YNNKEL (reference sequence). The CDR3 here is CASSQVRGQSPLHF. CDR3 bases: TGTGCCAGCAGCCAAGTCAGGGGTCAGTCACCCCTCCACTTT.

This chain connects TRBV3-1 (or the pseudogene TRBV3-2) to TRBJ2-7; TRBD2 might be the D (6 bases). This CDR3 has 15 amino acids. The ends were cut back, 0 bases at V and 1 base at J, with 10 bases in the middle. Germline V lookup: CDR1 LGHDT, CDR2 YNNKEL (reference sequence). CDR3: CASSQDRGRSYEQYF. The CDR3 nucleotides are TGTGCCAGCAGCCAAGATCGGGGGAGGTCCTACGAGCAGTACTTC.

This clone showed up just a few times. The chain uses TRBV19 and TRBJ2-7, with 12 bases aligning to TRBD2. Germline-derived CDR1 and CDR2 are LNHDA and SQIVND (reference sequence). The length of the CDR3 is 18 residues. Unmatched junction bases numbered 9, after V lost 3 bases and J lost 0 bases. CDR3: CASSIGTSGLPFSYEQYV. The CDR3 DNA reads as TGTGCCAGTAGTATTGGGACTAGCGGGCTCCCCTTCTCCTACGAGCAGTACGTC.

J is TRBJ1-2 and V is TRBV5-1, with TRBD1 matching 8 bases. Unmatched junction bases numbered 9, after V lost 4 bases and J lost 4 bases. Germline CDR1 SGHRS, CDR2 YFSETQ. This CDR3 contains 15 residues. The CDR3 DNA reads TGCGCCAGCAGCCCATCGGGACAGGACCGCTATGGCTACACCTTC. Amino acid sequence: CASSPSGQDRYGYTF.

The chain uses TRBV6-5 and TRBJ2-7; D is perhaps TRBD2 (7 bases). V shed 5 bases and J shed 7 bases, with 15 bases lying between them. The CDR3 runs 13 residues. CDR1 and CDR2 from the germline V gene are MNHEY and SVGAGI. The CDR3 nucleotides are TGTGCCAGCAGTCCGGGGGGCGCGGGGGAGCAGTACGTC. The encoded protein is CASSPGGAGEQYV.

The chain is built from TRBV7-3 and TRBJ1-6; the D is unclear. Germline CDR1 and CDR2: SGHTA and FQGTGA. CDR3 length equals 15 residues. The ends were cut back, 2 bases at V and 2 bases at J, with 7 bases in the middle. CDR3 coding DNA: TGTGCCAGCAGCTTATCCAGTACCTATAATTCACCCCTCCACTTT. Protein product: CASSLSSTYNSPLHF.

This rearrangement joins TRBV10-1 to TRBJ1-5; 8 nucleotides align to TRBD1. The V segment lost 8 bases and the J segment 0 bases; nucleotides outside the gene matches: 9. Germline CDR1 WNHNN, CDR2 SYGVQD (reference sequence). CDR3 size: 16 residues. Here the CDR3 reads CASARHRGDSNQPQHF. The CDR3 bases are TGCGCCAGCGCCAGACACAGGGGGGATAGCAATCAGCCCCAGCATTTT.

This clone was counted between two and nine times. V is TRBV18 and J is TRBJ2-5; TRBD2 matches at 12 bases. Germline loops: CDR1 KGHSH, CDR2 LQKENI. CDR3 size: 13 residues. The V and J ends lost 6 bases and 12 bases, in that order; junction bases with no gene match: 8. The CDR3 spells CASSPLAGGPEYF. The CDR3 nucleotides read TGTGCCAGCTCCCCCCTAGCGGGGGGGCCGGAGTACTTC.

This clone appeared once. This rearrangement joins TRBV27 to TRBJ2-7, with TRBD2 as a possible D gene (7 bases). In germline, CDR1 is MNHEY, CDR2 SMNVEV (reference sequence). CDR3 length: 18 residues. Trimming stripped 2 bases from V and 1 base from J, with 21 bases between. The CDR3, as DNA: TGTGCCAGCAGTTTACGCGGGGGCCTGCGTAAGAGTTCCTACGAGCAGTACTTC. It encodes CASSLRGGLRKSSYEQYF.

The chain recombines TRBV9 with TRBJ2-4, with TRBD2 identical over 11 bases. The V gene's germline CDR1 is SGDLS and CDR2 YYNGEE. Trimming removed 1 base from V and 5 bases from J; junction bases left unmatched: 11. The CDR3 runs 18 residues. CDR3 nucleotides: TGTGCCAGCAGCGTAAACCCAGGTTCTAGCGGGGGGCAAAACATTCAGTACTTC. As protein: CASSVNPGSSGGQNIQYF.

There are many counts of this clone. V gene TRBV30 combines with J gene TRBJ1-2; 8 nucleotides line up with TRBD1. V lost 3 bases and J lost 7; bases outside the gene matches: 4. The CDR3 is 12 amino acids. Germline CDR1 GTSNPN, CDR2 SVGIG (reference sequence). CDR3 sequence (DNA): TGTGCCTGGAGGGACGACAGGGGTGGCTACACCTTC. Translation: CAWRDDRGGYTF.

The chain carries TRBV18 and TRBJ2-3; a weak D match, TRBD2 (5 bases). This CDR3 contains 18 residues. Germline assignment: CDR1 KGHSH and CDR2 LQKENI. V was trimmed by 0 bases and J by 3 bases, leaving 19 bases between them. CDR3 amino acids: CASSPPPLPGSDTDTQYF. The CDR3 DNA is TGTGCCAGCTCACCACCGCCCCTTCCGGGGAGCGATACAGATACGCAGTATTTT. The full variable domain, with the rest looked up from reference TRBV18 and TRBJ2-3, is NAGVMQNPRHLVRRRGQEARLRCSPMKGHSHVYWYRQLPEEGLKFMVYLQKENIIDESGMPKERFSAEFPKEGPSILRIQQVVRGDSAAYFCASSPPPLPGSDTDTQYFGPGTRLTVL.

This chain links TRBV6-5 with TRBJ1-2, with unresolved D. Germline CDR1 reads MNHEY; CDR2 reads SVGAGI. This CDR3 is built from 15 residues. V gave up 10 bases and J gave up 5 bases, with 23 bases separating them. The CDR3 is CATLGVGRTEYGYTF. Written as DNA, the CDR3 is TGTGCCACCCTGGGAGTCGGACGGACGGAATATGGCTACACCTTC.

The chain links TRBV24-1 to TRBJ2-3; TRBD2 matches at 8 bases. The germline V gene encodes CDR1 KGHDR and CDR2 SFDVKD. This CDR3 has 13 residues. Trimming at V came to 9 bases and at J to 4 bases, leaving 5 bases not matched to a gene. CDR3 in DNA: TGTGCCACCGGCCCCGGGAGGGCAGATACGCAGTATTTT. This gives the protein CATGPGRADTQYF.

In its sample, this clone was seen once. This chain uses TRBV13 with TRBJ1-2, with 7 bases aligning to TRBD1. The length of the CDR3 is 14 residues. Germline-derived CDR1 and CDR2 are PRHDT and FYEKMQ (reference sequence). V lost 5 bases and J lost 4; bases outside the gene matches: 7. The CDR3 is CASSAGTAAYGYTF. The CDR3 DNA is TGTGCCAGCAGCGCCGGGACAGCAGCCTATGGCTACACCTTC.

V and J are TRBV6-2 or TRBV6-3 and TRBJ2-1; 7 positions agree with TRBD1. The CDR3 sequence is 15 residues long. Germline CDR1 reads MNHEY; CDR2 reads SVGEGT. J was trimmed by 4 bases and V by 5 bases; bases with no gene match: 8. CDR3 DNA sequence: TGTGCCAGCAGTAGTACGGGACAGCGTTACAATGAGCAGTTCTTC. Its translation: CASSSTGQRYNEQFF.

The rearrangement links TRBV7-3 to TRBJ2-2, with a possible D match to TRBD2 (6 bases). The CDR3 runs 18 residues. Trimming left V 3 bases short and J 4 bases short, with 21 bases between. Germline loops: CDR1 SGHTA, CDR2 FQGTGA. The CDR3 loop reads CASSFSGLPRRGTGELFF. As DNA, the CDR3 is TGTGCCAGCAGCTTCTCAGGACTACCGCGGAGGGGCACCGGGGAGCTGTTTTTT.

This chain uses TRBV6-2 or TRBV6-3 with TRBJ1-1; D not certain. CDR1 and CDR2 from the germline V gene are MNHEY and SVGEGT. This CDR3 is built from 15 residues. V shed 6 bases and J shed 5 bases, with 19 bases lying between them. The CDR3 DNA follows: TGTGCCAGCAGCTCGTACGCCGGGGTGGAAACTGAAGCTTTCTTT. Translation gives CASSSYAGVETEAFF.

J is TRBJ1-2 and V is TRBV3-1 (or the pseudogene TRBV3-2); perhaps TRBD1 as D (6 bases). Trimming removed 6 bases at V and 5 bases at J, with 16 bases between. The CDR3 length is 14 residues. The germline CDR1 and CDR2 sequences are LGHDT and YNNKEL (reference sequence). CDR3 DNA: TGTGCCAGCAGTCAGACAGGACCCTTATATGGCTACACCTTC. Protein product: CASSQTGPLYGYTF.

The CDR3 is CASSDHRGLDVGELFF. CDR3 DNA sequence: TGTGCCAGCAGCGATCACAGGGGGCTGGATGTCGGGGAGCTGTTTTTT. The V and J genes are TRBV7-9 and TRBJ2-2; 9 positions match TRBD1. CDR3 size: 16 residues. The V segment lost 5 bases and the J segment 7 bases; nucleotides outside the gene matches: 11. Germline V gene lookup returns CDR1 SEHNR and CDR2 FQNEAQ (reference sequence).

V usage is TRBV7-9 and J usage is TRBJ2-4; TRBD2 agrees at 9 bases. The trim removed 3 bases at V and 5 bases at J, leaving 5 bases unmatched. The germline V gene has CDR1 SEHNR and CDR2 FQNEAQ (reference sequence). This CDR3 contains 15 residues. Written as DNA, the CDR3 is TGTGCCAGCAGCTTCATGCGGGGGGGCCAAAACATTCAGTACTTC. Translated, it gives CASSFMRGGQNIQYF.

The rearrangement uses TRBV30 and TRBJ1-2, with a weak D call TRBD1 (5 bases). The germline V and J ends were trimmed by 2 bases and 5 bases, with 9 bases remaining between them. The CDR3 spans 12 residues. Germline loops: CDR1 GTSNPN, CDR2 SVGIG (reference sequence). CDR3 coding DNA: TGTGCCTGGAGTCTGACAGCTTATGGCTACACCTTC. It translates to CAWSLTAYGYTF.

This clone was detected a few times. The V call is TRBV4-1, the J call TRBJ2-1; 9 nucleotides line up with TRBD2. V shed 0 bases, J shed 10 bases, and the junction held 4 bases outside the gene matches. Per the germline V gene, CDR1 is MGHRA and CDR2 is YSYEKL. The length of the CDR3 is 14 residues. The CDR3 DNA is TGCGCCAGCAGCCAAGATCGTCTAGCGGGAGAGCAGTTCTTC. It codes for CASSQDRLAGEQFF.

CDR3 amino acids: CASSLSGTGADTQYF. The CDR3 DNA is TGTGCCAGCAGCTTAAGCGGGACAGGGGCAGATACGCAGTATTTT. The rearrangement uses TRBV5-8 and TRBJ2-3; 10 bases fit TRBD1. Per the germline V gene, CDR1 is SGHTS and CDR2 is YDEGEE. Trimming cost V 2 bases and J 4 bases; bases outside gene matches: 4. The length of the CDR3 is 15 residues.

This clone was picked up one time. The junction shows a germline mismatch at one end, possibly a read error. The chain has TRBV7-7 and TRBJ2-5; 7 positions agree with TRBD1. The CDR3 covers 15 residues. Germline V gives CDR1 SSHAT, CDR2 FNYEAQ (reference sequence). The CDR3 bases are TGTGCTAGCAGCCCACGACAGGGTTTGGTGGAGACCCAGTACTTC. This sequence encodes CASSPRQGLVETQYF.